This T cell receptor beta chain was obtained from a study of T cells in Graves' hyperthyroidism and ophthalmopathy. The source material, RNA transcripts, was used to amplify TCR beta CDR3 regions. The primer set for the first-round RT-PCR of the TCR CDR3 was HTBI. TCRdb processed the multiplex PCR reads anew with MiXCR; each CDR3 protein has one entry. The top ten clones hold 5.3% of a sample with some 420,000 distinct CDR3 sequences, about 13% of them seen once. The receptor's source is a woman aged 18-29 years with Graves' hyperthyroidism. Input material: blood.

Written as DNA, the CDR3 is TGTGCCAGCAGCCCTCCGGGACAGGGCAAGGAAAAACTGTTTTTT. Translating gives CASSPPGQGKEKLFF. V is TRBV6-1 and J is TRBJ1-4, with 9 bases matching TRBD1. The V gene's germline CDR1 is MNHNS and CDR2 SASEGT. J was trimmed by 8 bases and V by 6 bases; bases with no gene match: 10. The CDR3 is made up of 15 amino acids.